Listed here are 5 T cell receptor beta chains from one sample, sequenced in a study of T-cell reconstitution after alpha-beta-depleted transplantation in children. Preparation of the TCRbeta library was carried out with unique molecular identifiers. TCRdb recomputed calls from the PCR reads with MiXCR, one row per CDR3 protein. The sample lists about 500,000 distinct CDR3 sequences; 32% were seen once. The starting material was PBMCs from the stem cell graft donor, obtained from the stem cell graft. These receptors were taken from a human donor who donated a stem cell graft to a child with aplastic anemia.

This chain connects TRBV11-2 to TRBJ1-1, with D possibly TRBD1 on 5 matching bases. From germline, CDR1 is SGHAT and CDR2 FQNNGV. The length of the CDR3 is 14 residues. V lost 5 bases and J 0 bases, leaving 10 bases between the germline ends. In DNA form, the CDR3 reads TGTGCCAGCAGCCGGGGGAGCCTGAACACTGAAGCTTTCTTT. It specifies CASSRGSLNTEAFF.

This clonotype appeared a few times. The chain couples TRBV20-1 to TRBJ2-1, with 10 bases identical to TRBD2. V was clipped by 1 base and J by 4 bases; unmatched bases: 10. There are 17 residues in the CDR3. Germline loops: CDR1 DFQATT, CDR2 SNEGSKA (reference sequence). CDR3 sequence reads: CSARAPPGTSEYNEQFF. The CDR3 DNA reads as TGCAGTGCTAGAGCCCCCCCCGGGACTAGCGAGTACAATGAGCAGTTCTTC.

This rearrangement joins TRBV25-1 to TRBJ1-1; a weak D match, TRBD1 (5 bases). Germline V gives CDR1 MGHDK, CDR2 SYGVNS. The V end lost 0 bases, the J end lost 3 bases, and 17 bases lay between the germline ends. The CDR3 spans 17 residues. CDR3 coding DNA: TGTGCCAGCAGTGAATATCAAGGGGACGAGGGCCACACTGAAGCTTTCTTT. Translation: CASSEYQGDEGHTEAFF.

The rearrangement uses TRBV9 and TRBJ2-5, with 8 bases that match TRBD2. The germline gives CDR1 SGDLS, CDR2 YYNGEE. The CDR3 sequence is 15 residues long. J lost 5 bases, V lost 2 bases, and 8 bases had no gene match. CDR3 nucleotide sequence: TGTGCCAGCAGCGTCAATATAGCGGGACGGGAGACCCAGTACTTC. It specifies CASSVNIAGRETQYF. Together with reference TRBV9 and TRBJ2-5, the CDR3 gives the full variable domain: DSGVTQTPKHLITATGQRVTLRCSPRSGDLSVYWYQQSLDQGLQFLIQYYNGEERAKGNILERFSAQQFPDLHSELNLSSLELGDSALYFCASSVNIAGRETQYFGPGTRLLVL.

A few counts support this clonotype. The chain joins TRBV6-5 to TRBJ2-5; tentatively, D is TRBD1 (7 bases). Per germline, CDR1 MNHEY and CDR2 SVGAGI. The length of the CDR3 is 15 residues. V was trimmed by 0 bases and J by 9 bases, leaving 17 bases between them. As DNA, the CDR3 is TGTGCCAGCAGTTACTCGGGGCAGGGGGGAATTGCCCAGTACTTC. This sequence encodes CASSYSGQGGIAQYF.